The sequence of this TCR beta chain was determined in a study of T cell changes during pregnancy in multiple sclerosis. Germline V gene data show CDR1 as SGHNT and CDR2 as YYREEE (reference sequence). This CDR3 contains 15 residues. Trimming removed 3 bases at V and 1 base at J, with 13 bases between. The assay was immunoSEQ multiplex PCR, and TCRdb's table has in-frame clones only and misses some. The data contain 40,000 to 60,000 clones, approximately 89% of them singletons. The sequence was obtained from a female donor with multiple sclerosis, enrolled in a pregnancy study. The material was CD8+ T cells from peripheral blood mononuclear cells, obtained in the second trimester of pregnancy. The rearrangement links TRBV5-4 to TRBJ1-1; D is perhaps TRBD1 (6 bases). The CDR3 coding sequence is TGTGCCAGCAGCTCGGGGGGGCTGAAGAACACTGAAGCTTTCTTT. Translated: CASSSGGLKNTEAFF.